This T cell receptor beta chain was recovered during a study of human T cells and chemical hapten exposure. Whole-study results and caveats: TCRs exceeding 1 in 1000 frequency stayed unchanged with DPC sensitization.

Germline values: CDR1 DFQATT, CDR2 SNEGSKA (reference sequence). The CDR3 is 11 residues long. V was pared by 5 bases and J by 9 bases, with 4 bases of the junction left unmatched. Sample time point: patch test 1, 2 weeks after DPC sensitization. As for treatment: therapeutic diphenylcyclopropenone sensitization with weekly scalp DPC. In this sample, this clonotype turned up a few times. The antigen is undetermined. One entry per CDR3 protein, called by TCRdb with MiXCR from the RACE reads. The repertoire includes tens of thousands of distinct CDR3 sequences, 10% to 15% of them detected once, and around 3.2% sits in the top ten.

The sample in question was whole blood, obtained in connection with sensitization to the hapten diphenylcyclopropenone (DPC). This clonotype originated in a woman in her fifties or sixties with alopecia areata. Some clones in this sample may be carry-over from other donors' samples. The chain has TRBV20-1 and TRBJ2-3; 8 bases line up with TRBD2. The CDR3 loop is CSAPTSGTQYF. CDR3 bases: TGCAGTGCTCCTACTAGCGGAACGCAGTATTTT.